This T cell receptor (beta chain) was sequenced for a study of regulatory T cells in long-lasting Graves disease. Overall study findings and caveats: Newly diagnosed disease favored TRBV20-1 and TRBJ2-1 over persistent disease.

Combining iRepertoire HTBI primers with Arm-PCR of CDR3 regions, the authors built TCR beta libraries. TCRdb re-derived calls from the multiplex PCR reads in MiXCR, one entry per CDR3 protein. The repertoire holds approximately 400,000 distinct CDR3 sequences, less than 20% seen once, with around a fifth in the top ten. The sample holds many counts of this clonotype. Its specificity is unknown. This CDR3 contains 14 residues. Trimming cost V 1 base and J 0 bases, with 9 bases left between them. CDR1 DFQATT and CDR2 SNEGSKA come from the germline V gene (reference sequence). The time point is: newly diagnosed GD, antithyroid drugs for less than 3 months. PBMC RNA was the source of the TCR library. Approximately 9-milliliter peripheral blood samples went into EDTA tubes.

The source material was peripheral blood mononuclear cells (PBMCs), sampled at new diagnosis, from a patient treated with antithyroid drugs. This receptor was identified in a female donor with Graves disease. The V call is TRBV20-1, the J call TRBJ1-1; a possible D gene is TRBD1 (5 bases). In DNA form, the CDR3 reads TGCAGTGCTAGAGTTGGGGCGGTGAACACTGAAGCTTTCTTT. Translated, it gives CSARVGAVNTEAFF.